This record covers a single T cell receptor (beta chain). One end of the junction fails to match germline, which may point to a read error. The data derive from a study of early T cells in non-severe SARS-CoV-2 infection. Study at large: Sequencing was performed on bulk RNA from unsorted whole blood, leaving chains unpaired.

Germline V gene data show CDR1 as LGHNT and CDR2 as FRNRAP. CDR3 size: 11 residues. Unique molecular identifiers tagged individual cDNA molecules. Each CDR3 protein gets one entry after TCRdb re-called the 5' RACE reads with MiXCR. The repertoire has 65,000 to 95,000 distinct CDR3 sequences, approximately 16% of them found once; the top ten carry less than 3.5%. The TCR comes from an adult who was a healthcare worker with PCR-confirmed SARS-CoV-2 infection or an uninfected control (not recorded which). The genes are TRBV12-5 and TRBJ2-1; D gene unclear. Source material: whole blood. This CDR3 reads CASGLVGEQFF. In DNA, the CDR3 is TGTGCTAGTGGTCTGGTCGGTGAGCAGTTCTTC. The full variable domain, with the rest looked up from reference TRBV12-5 and TRBJ2-1, is DARVTQTPRHKVTEMGQEVTMRCQPILGHNTVFWYRQTMMQGLELLAYFRNRAPLDDSGMPKDRFSAEMPDATLATLKIQPSEPRDSAVYFCASGLVGEQFFGPGTRLTVL.